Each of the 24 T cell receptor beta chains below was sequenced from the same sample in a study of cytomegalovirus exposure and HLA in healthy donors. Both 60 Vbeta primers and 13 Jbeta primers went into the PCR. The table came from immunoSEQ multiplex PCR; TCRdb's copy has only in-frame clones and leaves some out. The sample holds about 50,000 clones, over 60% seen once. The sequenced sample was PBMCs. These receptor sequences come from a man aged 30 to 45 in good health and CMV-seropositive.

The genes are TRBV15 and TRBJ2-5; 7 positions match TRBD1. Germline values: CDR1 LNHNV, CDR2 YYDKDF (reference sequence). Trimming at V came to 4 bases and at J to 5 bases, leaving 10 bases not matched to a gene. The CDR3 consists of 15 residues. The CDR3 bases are TGTGCCACCAGCACCCCGACAGGGCCTAGGGAGACCCAGTACTTC. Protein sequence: CATSTPTGPRETQYF.

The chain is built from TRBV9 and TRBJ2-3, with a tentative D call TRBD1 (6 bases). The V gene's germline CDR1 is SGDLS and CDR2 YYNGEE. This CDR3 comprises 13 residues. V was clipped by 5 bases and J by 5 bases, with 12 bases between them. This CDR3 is CASRPTGIDTQYF. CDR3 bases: TGTGCCAGCAGACCAACAGGGATAGATACGCAGTATTTT.

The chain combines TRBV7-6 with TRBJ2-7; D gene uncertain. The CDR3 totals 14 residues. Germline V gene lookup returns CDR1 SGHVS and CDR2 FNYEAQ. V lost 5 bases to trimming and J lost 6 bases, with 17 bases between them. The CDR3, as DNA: TGTGCCAGCAGCCTCCACGGTGAGGCAACCGAGCAGTACTTC. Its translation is CASSLHGEATEQYF.

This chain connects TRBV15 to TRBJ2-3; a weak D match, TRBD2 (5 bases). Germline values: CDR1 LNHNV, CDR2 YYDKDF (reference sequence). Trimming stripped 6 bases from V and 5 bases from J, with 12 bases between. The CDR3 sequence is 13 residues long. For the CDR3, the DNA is TGTGCCACCAGTTCATTACGGGGAGATACGCAGTATTTT. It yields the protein CATSSLRGDTQYF.

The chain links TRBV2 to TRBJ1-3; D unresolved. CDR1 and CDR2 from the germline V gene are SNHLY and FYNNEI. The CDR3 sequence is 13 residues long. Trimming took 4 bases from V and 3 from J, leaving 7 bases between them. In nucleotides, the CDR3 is TGTGCCAGCAGTGGACACAGTGGAAACACCATATATTTT. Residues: CASSGHSGNTIYF.

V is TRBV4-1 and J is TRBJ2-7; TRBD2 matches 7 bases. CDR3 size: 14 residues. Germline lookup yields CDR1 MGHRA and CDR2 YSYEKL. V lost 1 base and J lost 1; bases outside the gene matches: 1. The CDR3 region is CASSQASGSYEQYF. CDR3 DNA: TGCGCCAGCAGCCAAGCTAGCGGATCCTACGAGCAGTACTTC.

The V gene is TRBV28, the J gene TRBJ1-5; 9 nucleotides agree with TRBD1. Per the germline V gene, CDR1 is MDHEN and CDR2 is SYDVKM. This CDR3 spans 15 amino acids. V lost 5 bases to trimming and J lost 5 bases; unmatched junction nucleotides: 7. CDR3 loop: CASSTRDRVYQPQHF. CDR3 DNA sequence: TGTGCCAGCAGTACTCGGGACAGGGTTTATCAGCCCCAGCATTTT.

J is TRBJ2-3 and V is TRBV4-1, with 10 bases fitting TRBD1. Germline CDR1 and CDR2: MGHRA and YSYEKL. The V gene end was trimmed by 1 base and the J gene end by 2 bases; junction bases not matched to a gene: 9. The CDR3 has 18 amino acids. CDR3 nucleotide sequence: TGCGCCAGCAGCCAAGTACCAAAGGGACAGGGGAACACAGATACGCAGTATTTT. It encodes CASSQVPKGQGNTDTQYF.

The CDR3 DNA is TGTGCCTGGAGTGCCTCCCGCGGGGCCCTAAGGATTGAGCAGTTCTTC. Residues: CAWSASRGALRIEQFF. V is TRBV30 and J is TRBJ2-1, with D possibly TRBD2 on 6 matching bases. Germline V lookup: CDR1 GTSNPN, CDR2 SVGIG (reference sequence). V lost 1 base and J 9 bases, leaving 22 bases between the germline ends. This CDR3 region has 16 residues.

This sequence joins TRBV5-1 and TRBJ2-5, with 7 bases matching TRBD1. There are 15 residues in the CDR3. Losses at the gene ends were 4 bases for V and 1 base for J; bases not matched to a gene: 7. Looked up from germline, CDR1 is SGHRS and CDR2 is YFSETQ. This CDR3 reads CASSIGTAIQETQYF. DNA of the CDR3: TGCGCCAGCAGCATCGGGACAGCGATCCAAGAGACCCAGTACTTC. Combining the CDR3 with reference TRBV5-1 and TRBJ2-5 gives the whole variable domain KAGVTQTPRYLIKTRGQQVTLSCSPISGHRSVSWYQQTPGQGLQFLFEYFSETQRNKGNFPGRFSGRQFSNSRSEMNVSTLELGDSALYLCASSIGTAIQETQYFGPGTRLLVL.

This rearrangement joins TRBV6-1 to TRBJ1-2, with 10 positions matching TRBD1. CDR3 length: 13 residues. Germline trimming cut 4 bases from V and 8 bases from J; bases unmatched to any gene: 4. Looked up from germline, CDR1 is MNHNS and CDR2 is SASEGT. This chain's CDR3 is CASSGQGASGYTF. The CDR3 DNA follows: TGTGCCAGCAGTGGACAGGGGGCGTCGGGCTACACCTTC.

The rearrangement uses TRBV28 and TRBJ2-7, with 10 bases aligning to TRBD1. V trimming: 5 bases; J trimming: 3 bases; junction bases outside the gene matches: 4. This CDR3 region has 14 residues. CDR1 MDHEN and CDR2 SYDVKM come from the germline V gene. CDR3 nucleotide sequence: TGTGCCAGCAGTATCTGGGACAGGGGCTACGAGCAGTACTTC. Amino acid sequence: CASSIWDRGYEQYF.

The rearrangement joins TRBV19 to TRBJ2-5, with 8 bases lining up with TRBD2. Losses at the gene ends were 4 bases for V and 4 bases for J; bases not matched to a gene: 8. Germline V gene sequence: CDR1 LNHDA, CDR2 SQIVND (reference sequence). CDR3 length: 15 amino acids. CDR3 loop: CASSRTSSTGETQYF. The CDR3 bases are TGTGCCAGTAGTAGGACTAGCTCCACAGGAGAGACCCAGTACTTC.

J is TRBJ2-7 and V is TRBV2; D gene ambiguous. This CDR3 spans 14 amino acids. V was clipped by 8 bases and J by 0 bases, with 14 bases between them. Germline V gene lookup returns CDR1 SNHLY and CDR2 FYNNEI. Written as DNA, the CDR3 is TGTGCCAGCTCCGCAGGTCCACCCTCCTACGAGCAGTACTTC. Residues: CASSAGPPSYEQYF.

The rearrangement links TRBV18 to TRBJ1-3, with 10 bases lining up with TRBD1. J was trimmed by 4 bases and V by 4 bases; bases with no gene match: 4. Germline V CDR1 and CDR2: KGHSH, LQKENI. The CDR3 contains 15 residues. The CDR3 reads CASSQGQGKGNTIYF. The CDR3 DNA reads TGTGCCAGCTCACAGGGACAGGGGAAAGGAAACACCATATATTTT.

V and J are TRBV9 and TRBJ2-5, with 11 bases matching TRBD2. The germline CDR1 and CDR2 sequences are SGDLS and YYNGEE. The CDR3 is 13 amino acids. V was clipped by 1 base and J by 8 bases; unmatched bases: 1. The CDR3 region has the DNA TGTGCCAGCAGCGTAACTAGCGGGGGTACCCAGTACTTC. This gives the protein CASSVTSGGTQYF.

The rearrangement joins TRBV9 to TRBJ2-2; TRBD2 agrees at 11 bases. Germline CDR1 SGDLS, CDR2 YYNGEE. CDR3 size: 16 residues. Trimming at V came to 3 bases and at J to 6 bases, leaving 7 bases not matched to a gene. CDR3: CASSAELAGEAGELFF. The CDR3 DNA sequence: TGTGCCAGCAGCGCAGAACTAGCGGGGGAGGCCGGGGAGCTGTTTTTT.

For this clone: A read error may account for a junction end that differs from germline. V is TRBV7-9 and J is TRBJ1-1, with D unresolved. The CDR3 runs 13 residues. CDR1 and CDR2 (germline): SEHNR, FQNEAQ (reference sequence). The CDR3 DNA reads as TGTTCCAGCAGCTTACCCATGAACACTGAAGCTTTCTTT. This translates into CSSSLPMNTEAFF.

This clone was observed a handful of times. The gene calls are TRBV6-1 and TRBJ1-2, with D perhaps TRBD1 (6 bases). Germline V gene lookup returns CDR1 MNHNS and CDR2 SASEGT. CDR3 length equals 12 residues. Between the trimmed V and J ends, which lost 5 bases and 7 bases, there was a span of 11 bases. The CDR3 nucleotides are TGTGCCAGCAGTACCCACAGGGTTGGCTACACCTTC. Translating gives CASSTHRVGYTF.

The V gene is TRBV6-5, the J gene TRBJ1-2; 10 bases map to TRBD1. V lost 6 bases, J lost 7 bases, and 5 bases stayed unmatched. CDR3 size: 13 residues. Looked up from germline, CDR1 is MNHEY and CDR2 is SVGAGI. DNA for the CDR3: TGTGCCAGCAGAACGGGACAGGGGCTTGGCTACACCTTC. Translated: CASRTGQGLGYTF.

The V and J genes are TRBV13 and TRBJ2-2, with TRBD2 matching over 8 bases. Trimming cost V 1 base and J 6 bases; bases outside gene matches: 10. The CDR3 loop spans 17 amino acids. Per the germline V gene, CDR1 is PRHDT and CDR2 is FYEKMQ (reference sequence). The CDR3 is CASSLVSGGSGAGELFF. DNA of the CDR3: TGTGCCAGCAGCTTAGTGAGCGGGGGCTCCGGCGCCGGGGAGCTGTTTTTT.

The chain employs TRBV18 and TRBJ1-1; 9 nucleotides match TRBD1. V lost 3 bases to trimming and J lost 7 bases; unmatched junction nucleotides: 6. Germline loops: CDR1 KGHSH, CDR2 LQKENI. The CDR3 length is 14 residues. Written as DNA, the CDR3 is TGTGCCAGCTCACCGGGGACAGGGCGAAATGAAGCTTTCTTT. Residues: CASSPGTGRNEAFF. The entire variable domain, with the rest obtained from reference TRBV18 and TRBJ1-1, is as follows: NAGVMQNPRHLVRRRGQEARLRCSPMKGHSHVYWYRQLPEEGLKFMVYLQKENIIDESGMPKERFSAEFPKEGPSILRIQQVVRGDSAAYFCASSPGTGRNEAFFGQGTRLTVV.

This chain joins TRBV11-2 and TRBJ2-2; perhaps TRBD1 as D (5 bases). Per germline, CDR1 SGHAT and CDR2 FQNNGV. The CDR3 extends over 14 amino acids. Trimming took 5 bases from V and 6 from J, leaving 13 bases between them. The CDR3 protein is CASSNRKSAGELFF. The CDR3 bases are TGTGCCAGCAGCAACAGGAAGTCAGCCGGGGAGCTGTTTTTT.

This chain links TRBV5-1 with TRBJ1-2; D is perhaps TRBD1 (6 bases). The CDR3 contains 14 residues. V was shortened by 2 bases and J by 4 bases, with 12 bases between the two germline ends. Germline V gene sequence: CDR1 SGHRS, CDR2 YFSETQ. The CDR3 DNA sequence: TGCGCCAGCAGCTTAGGGGGGGCAGCCTATGGCTACACCTTC. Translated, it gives CASSLGGAAYGYTF.